These 20 T cell receptor beta chains share one sample of origin, sequenced in a study of vaccination effects on CD4 cells after COVID-19. Before sequencing, viral peptide pools were used by the ViraFEST assay to expand antigen-specific CD4+ T cells. Scientists isolated CD4+ T cells after a roughly ten-day culture period ended. Absence of prior SARS-CoV-2 infection characterized the vaccine recipients, who showed negative nucleocapsid antibodies. Assay: immunoSEQ multiplex PCR; the TCRdb copy retains only in-frame clones and omits some. Counted here are more than 20,000 clones, roughly 80% occurring once; the ten biggest clones make up under 13%. These receptors are not linked to any known antigen. The specimen comprised CD4+ T cells from PBMCs cultured with HCoV-NL63 spike peptides, sampled before COVID-19 vaccination. The receptors were sampled from a human donor who received a COVID-19 vaccine.

The gene calls are TRBV5-1 and TRBJ2-2; no definite D call. V lost 0 bases to trimming and J lost 9 bases, with 9 bases between them. There are 13 residues in the CDR3. Germline assignment: CDR1 SGHRS and CDR2 YFSETQ. CDR3 protein: CASSLDPVRELFF. The CDR3 DNA sequence: TGCGCCAGCAGCTTGGACCCAGTTAGGGAGCTGTTTTTT. Full variable domain (outside the CDR3, taken from reference TRBV5-1 and TRBJ2-2): KAGVTQTPRYLIKTRGQQVTLSCSPISGHRSVSWYQQTPGQGLQFLFEYFSETQRNKGNFPGRFSGRQFSNSRSEMNVSTLELGDSALYLCASSLDPVRELFFGEGSRLTVL.

The chain uses TRBV27 and TRBJ2-7; TRBD1 matches 8 bases. Germline V gene data show CDR1 as MNHEY and CDR2 as SMNVEV (reference sequence). J gave up 3 bases and V 7 bases, and 20 bases lay outside the gene matches. The CDR3 is 18 residues long. The CDR3 nucleotides are TGTGCCAGCACCCGCATTATAGGGACAGGATTTGAATACTACGAGCAGTACTTC. Residues: CASTRIIGTGFEYYEQYF.

The rearrangement uses TRBV18 and TRBJ1-1; a weak D match, TRBD1 (6 bases). The germline V gene has CDR1 KGHSH and CDR2 LQKENI. The V end lost 1 base, the J end lost 5 bases, and 8 bases lay between the germline ends. The CDR3 has 13 amino acids. The CDR3 region is CASSPQGGTEAFF. The CDR3 DNA reads as TGTGCCAGCTCACCACAAGGGGGGACTGAAGCTTTCTTT.

The V call is TRBV15, the J call TRBJ2-5; D not certain. The V end was cut by 0 bases, the J end by 5 bases, with 4 bases between. This CDR3 is 12 amino acids long. CDR1 and CDR2 from the germline V gene are LNHNV and YYDKDF (reference sequence). CDR3 protein: CATSRDAETQYF. Written as DNA, the CDR3 is TGTGCCACCAGCAGAGATGCGGAGACCCAGTACTTC. Full variable domain (outside the CDR3, taken from reference TRBV15 and TRBJ2-5): DAMVIQNPRYQVTQFGKPVTLSCSQTLNHNVMYWYQQKSSQAPKLLFHYYDKDFNNEADTPDNFQSRRPNTSFCFLDIRSPGLGDTAMYLCATSRDAETQYFGPGTRLLVL.

The V call is TRBV7-6, the J call TRBJ2-7; tentatively, D is TRBD2 (7 bases). V dropped 5 bases and J dropped 4 bases, with 18 bases sitting between them. The CDR3 extends over 15 amino acids. CDR1 is SGHVS, CDR2 FNYEAQ, per germline. The CDR3 spells CASSHGGLRRYEQYF. CDR3 nucleotide sequence: TGTGCCAGCAGCCACGGGGGGCTCCGCCGATACGAGCAGTACTTC.

The V and J genes are TRBV5-6 and TRBJ1-4; D is ambiguous. With 4 bases removed from V and 7 bases from J, the gap between germline ends came to 20 bases. The CDR3 length is 16 residues. From germline, CDR1 is SGHDT and CDR2 YYEEEE. The CDR3 is CASSRYNGPRGEKLFF. The CDR3 DNA reads TGTGCCAGCAGCCGGTATAACGGGCCTCGGGGTGAAAAACTGTTTTTT.

V and J are TRBV6-2 or TRBV6-3 and TRBJ2-7; the D is unclear. The V and J ends lost 0 bases and 0 bases respectively, with 15 bases between them. Germline loops: CDR1 MNHEY, CDR2 SVGEGT. This CDR3 spans 17 amino acids. This CDR3 reads CASSYSYLGGSSYEQYF. The DNA for the CDR3 is TGTGCCAGCAGTTACTCGTATCTGGGCGGAAGCTCCTACGAGCAGTACTTC.

This sequence joins TRBV28 and TRBJ2-3; 12 bases agree with TRBD1. Looked up from germline, CDR1 is MDHEN and CDR2 is SYDVKM. With 5 bases clipped from V and 1 base from J, the junction kept 22 bases outside the gene matches. This CDR3 contains 22 residues. The CDR3 DNA sequence: TGTGCCAGCAGTCTACCCGGGACAGGGGGCGCCGGATCACCGAGGCGCACAGATACGCAGTATTTT. This encodes CASSLPGTGGAGSPRRTDTQYF.

The DNA for the CDR3 is TGTGCCTGGACCATTACTTCAATTCGGGACACTGAAGCTTTCTTT. Translating it yields CAWTITSIRDTEAFF. V and J are TRBV30 and TRBJ1-1; no clear D. Germline V gene sequence: CDR1 GTSNPN, CDR2 SVGIG (reference sequence). This CDR3 region has 15 residues. Trimming shortened V by 4 bases and J by 3 bases, and 18 bases separated the two germline ends.

V and J are TRBV2 and TRBJ2-7, with 10 bases identical to TRBD1. V was clipped by 4 bases and J by 4 bases; unmatched bases: 7. Germline loops: CDR1 SNHLY, CDR2 FYNNEI. This CDR3 has 15 residues. DNA for the CDR3: TGTGCCAGCAGTGTGGGGGACAGGGGATTATACGAGCAGTACTTC. Amino acids: CASSVGDRGLYEQYF.

This clone was observed a few times. The chain combines TRBV6-5 with TRBJ2-7; 11 bases map to TRBD1. This CDR3 region has 15 residues. V lost 6 bases and J lost 5; bases outside the gene matches: 9. Germline CDR1 and CDR2: MNHEY and SVGAGI. CDR3 amino acids: CASRGLGTGGNEQYF. The CDR3 DNA is TGTGCCAGCAGAGGGTTGGGGACAGGGGGAAACGAGCAGTACTTC.

This clone was observed a handful of times. The genes are TRBV18 and TRBJ1-2; tentative D call: TRBD1 (6 bases). V was pared by 3 bases and J by 3 bases, with 14 bases between. CDR1 is KGHSH, CDR2 LQKENI, per germline. The CDR3 contains 15 residues. For the CDR3, the DNA is TGTGCCAGCTCACCCTCAACAGGGTTGGACTATGGCTACACCTTC. Its protein product is CASSPSTGLDYGYTF.

This rearrangement joins TRBV7-8 to TRBJ1-1; perhaps TRBD1 as D (6 bases). The ends were cut back, 2 bases at V and 2 bases at J, with 15 bases in the middle. This CDR3 has 16 residues. CDR1 and CDR2 (germline): SGHVS, FQNEAQ. The CDR3 protein is CASSLRNPTGNTEAFF. For the CDR3, the DNA is TGTGCCAGCAGCTTACGAAACCCGACAGGAAACACTGAAGCTTTCTTT. Drawing the rest from reference TRBV7-8 and TRBJ1-1, the complete variable domain is GAGVSQSPRYKVAKRGQDVALRCDPISGHVSLFWYQQALGQGPEFLTYFQNEAQLDKSGLPSDRFFAERPEGSVSTLKIQRTQQEDSAVYLCASSLRNPTGNTEAFFGQGTRLTVV.

This chain joins TRBV5-1 and TRBJ2-5; 12 bases agree with TRBD2. After removal of 0 bases from V and 4 bases from J, the junction contained 7 bases not matched to a gene. The CDR3 is 17 amino acids. CDR1 is SGHRS, CDR2 YFSETQ, per germline. The CDR3 loop is CASSLGTSGITRETQYF. The CDR3 nucleotides are TGCGCCAGCAGCTTGGGGACTAGCGGGATAACTAGAGAGACCCAGTACTTC. Full variable domain (rest looked up from reference TRBV5-1 and TRBJ2-5): KAGVTQTPRYLIKTRGQQVTLSCSPISGHRSVSWYQQTPGQGLQFLFEYFSETQRNKGNFPGRFSGRQFSNSRSEMNVSTLELGDSALYLCASSLGTSGITRETQYFGPGTRLLVL.

This chain uses TRBV7-9 with TRBJ2-2; tentatively, D is TRBD2 (6 bases). Germline V gene lookup returns CDR1 SEHNR and CDR2 FQNEAQ (reference sequence). The germline V and J ends were trimmed by 8 bases and 4 bases, with 14 bases remaining between them. The CDR3 is made up of 14 amino acids. The CDR3 nucleotides read TGTGCCAGCTGCACGGGGGTAAGCACCGGGGAGCTGTTTTTT. It encodes CASCTGVSTGELFF.

This rearrangement joins TRBV7-9 to TRBJ2-5; 8 bases agree with TRBD1. In germline, CDR1 is SEHNR, CDR2 FQNEAQ (reference sequence). The CDR3 totals 13 residues. Trimming cost V 6 bases and J 4 bases; bases outside gene matches: 4. This CDR3 reads CASSWTGRETQYF. The CDR3 DNA sequence: TGTGCCAGCAGTTGGACAGGGCGAGAGACCCAGTACTTC.

The V call is TRBV13, the J call TRBJ2-7; TRBD2 is a possible D gene (5 bases). Trimming stripped 2 bases from V and 2 bases from J, with 13 bases between. The germline CDR1 and CDR2 sequences are PRHDT and FYEKMQ (reference sequence). The CDR3 extends over 15 amino acids. The CDR3 coding sequence is TGTGCCAGCAGCTTATTAGGACTTTCCCCCTACGAGCAGTACTTC. Encoded protein: CASSLLGLSPYEQYF.

J is TRBJ2-5 and V is TRBV27; D remains ambiguous. This CDR3 comprises 14 residues. Per the germline V gene, CDR1 is MNHEY and CDR2 is SMNVEV (reference sequence). V lost 5 bases and J lost 2, with 12 bases in between. The CDR3 loop reads CASSKADVQETQYF. For the CDR3, the DNA is TGTGCCAGCAGTAAGGCAGACGTTCAAGAGACCCAGTACTTC.

This rearrangement joins TRBV6-1 to TRBJ1-3; weak D call: TRBD1 (5 bases). Germline assignment: CDR1 MNHNS and CDR2 SASEGT. The V and J ends lost 2 bases and 0 bases respectively, with 11 bases between them. The CDR3 runs to 16 residues. In DNA form, the CDR3 reads TGTGCCAGCAGTGAATACAGGAGTTTCTCTGGAAACACCATATATTTT. Protein sequence: CASSEYRSFSGNTIYF.

The CDR3 sequence is CASSLNSGYGYTF. The CDR3 DNA sequence: TGTGCCAGCAGTTTAAACAGTGGCTATGGCTACACCTTC. The rearrangement uses TRBV27 and TRBJ1-2; no reliable D call. CDR3 length: 13 amino acids. Germline CDR1 reads MNHEY; CDR2 reads SMNVEV (reference sequence). Trimming pared 2 bases from V and 4 bases from J, leaving 8 bases between.